Given below is one T cell receptor beta chain in context. No antigen is known for it. The CDR3 contains 13 residues. Per the germline V gene, CDR1 is LNHDA and CDR2 is SQIVND (reference sequence). V was pared by 10 bases and J by 1 base, with 11 bases between. The protocol was immunoSEQ multiplex PCR, while the TCRdb copy is restricted to in-frame clones and leaves out a portion. The sample lists about 110,000 clones, approximately 77% seen once, with 3.3% in the top ten. The data are from a study of radiotherapy plus CTLA-4 blockade in lung cancer. At the level of the study: Objective response rate was over 15%; disease control rate, approximately 28%.

Chemo-refractory metastatic non-small-cell lung cancer patients were treated with focal radiation plus CTLA-4 blockade with ipilimumab. Study-level findings and limits: Early blood T cell clone changes and increased post-radiation serum interferon-beta were reportedly the strongest response predictors. Clones derived from tumor TCRs expanded in blood after radiotherapy plus ipilimumab.

This chain connects TRBV19 to TRBJ1-5; D might be TRBD1 (6 bases). The sequence came from a human donor with non-small cell lung cancer that progressed on radiotherapy plus ipilimumab. Some clones in this sample may be carry-over from other donors' samples. The specimen comprised peripheral blood, sampled from a patient treated with radiotherapy plus ipilimumab. CDR3 protein: CATWGQSNQPQHF. The DNA of the CDR3 is TGTGCCACCTGGGGGCAGAGCAATCAGCCCCAGCATTTT.